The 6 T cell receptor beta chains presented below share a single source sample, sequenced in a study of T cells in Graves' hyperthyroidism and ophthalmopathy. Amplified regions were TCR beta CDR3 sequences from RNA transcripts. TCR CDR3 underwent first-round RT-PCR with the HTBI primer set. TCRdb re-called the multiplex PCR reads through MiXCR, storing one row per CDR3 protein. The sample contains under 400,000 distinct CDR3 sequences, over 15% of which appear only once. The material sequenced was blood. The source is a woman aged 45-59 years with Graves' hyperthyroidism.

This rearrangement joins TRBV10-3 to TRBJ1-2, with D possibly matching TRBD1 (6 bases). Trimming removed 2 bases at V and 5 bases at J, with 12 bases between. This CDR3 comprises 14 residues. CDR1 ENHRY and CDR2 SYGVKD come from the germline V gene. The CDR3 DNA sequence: TGTGCCATCAGTGAGATACAGGGACGGTATGGCTACACCTTC. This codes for CAISEIQGRYGYTF.

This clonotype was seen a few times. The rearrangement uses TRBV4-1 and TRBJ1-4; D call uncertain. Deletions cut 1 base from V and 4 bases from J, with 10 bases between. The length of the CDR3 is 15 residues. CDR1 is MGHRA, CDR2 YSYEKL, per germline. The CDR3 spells CASSQVNSLNEKLFF. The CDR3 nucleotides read TGCGCCAGCAGCCAAGTGAACTCCCTTAATGAAAAACTGTTTTTT.

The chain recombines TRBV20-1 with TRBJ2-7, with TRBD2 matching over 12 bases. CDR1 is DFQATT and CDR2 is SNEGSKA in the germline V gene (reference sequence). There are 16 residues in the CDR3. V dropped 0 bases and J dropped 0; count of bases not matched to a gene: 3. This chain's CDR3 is CSARDGTSGSSYEQYF. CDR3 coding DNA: TGCAGTGCTAGAGATGGGACTAGCGGGTCCTCCTACGAGCAGTACTTC.

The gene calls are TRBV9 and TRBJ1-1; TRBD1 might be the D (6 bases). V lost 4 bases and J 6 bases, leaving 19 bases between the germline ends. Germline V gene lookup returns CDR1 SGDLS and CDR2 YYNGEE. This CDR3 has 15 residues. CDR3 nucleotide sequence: TGTGCCAGCAGCTCGACAAGGACAGCGGACGCTGAAGCTTTCTTT. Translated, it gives CASSSTRTADAEAFF.

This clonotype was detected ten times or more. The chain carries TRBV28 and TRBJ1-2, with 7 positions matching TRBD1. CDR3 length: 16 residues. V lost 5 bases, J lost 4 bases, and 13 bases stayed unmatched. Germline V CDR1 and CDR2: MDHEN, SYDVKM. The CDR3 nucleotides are TGTGCCAGCAGTCCGATAGGGACAGACGGCTCCTATGGCTACACCTTC. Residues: CASSPIGTDGSYGYTF.

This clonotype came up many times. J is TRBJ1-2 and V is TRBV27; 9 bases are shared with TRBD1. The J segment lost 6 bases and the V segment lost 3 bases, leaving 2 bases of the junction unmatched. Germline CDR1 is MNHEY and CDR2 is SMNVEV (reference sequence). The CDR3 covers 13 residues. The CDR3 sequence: CASSFRTGDGYTF. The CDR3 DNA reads TGTGCCAGCAGTTTCCGGACAGGGGATGGCTACACCTTC.